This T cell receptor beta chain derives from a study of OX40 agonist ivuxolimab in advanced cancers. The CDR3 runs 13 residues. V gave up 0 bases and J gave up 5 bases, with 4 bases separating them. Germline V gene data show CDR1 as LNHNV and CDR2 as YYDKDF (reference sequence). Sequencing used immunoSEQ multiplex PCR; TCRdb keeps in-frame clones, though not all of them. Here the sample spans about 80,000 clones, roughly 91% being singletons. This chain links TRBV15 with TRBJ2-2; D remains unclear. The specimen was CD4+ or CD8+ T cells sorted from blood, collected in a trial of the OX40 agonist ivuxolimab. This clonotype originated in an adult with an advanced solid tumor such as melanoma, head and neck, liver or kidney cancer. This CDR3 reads CATSRDGTGELFF. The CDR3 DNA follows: TGTGCCACCAGCAGAGATGGGACCGGGGAGCTGTTTTTT.